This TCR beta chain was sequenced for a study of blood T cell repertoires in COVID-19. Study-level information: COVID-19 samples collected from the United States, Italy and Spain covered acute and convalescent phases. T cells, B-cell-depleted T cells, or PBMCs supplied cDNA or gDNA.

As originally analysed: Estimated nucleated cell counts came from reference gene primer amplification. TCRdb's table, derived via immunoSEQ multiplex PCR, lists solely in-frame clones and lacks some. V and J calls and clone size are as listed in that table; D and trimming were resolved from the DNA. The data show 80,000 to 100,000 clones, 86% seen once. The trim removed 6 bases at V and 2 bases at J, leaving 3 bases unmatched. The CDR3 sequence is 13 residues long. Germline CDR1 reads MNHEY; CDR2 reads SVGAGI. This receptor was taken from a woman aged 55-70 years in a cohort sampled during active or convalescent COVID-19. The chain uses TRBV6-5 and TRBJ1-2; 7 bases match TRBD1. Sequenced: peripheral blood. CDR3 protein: CASRMTGNYGYTF. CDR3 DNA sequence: TGTGCCAGCAGGATGACAGGGAACTATGGCTACACCTTC.